This entry lists 20 T cell receptor beta chains sequenced from one sample in a study of prognosis after radiotherapy for stage I lung cancer. CDR3 of TCR beta was amplified from genomic DNA via a two-round multiplex PCR. Primers specific to each TRBV and TRBJ gene were used in first-round PCR. TCRdb reanalysed the multiplex PCR reads using MiXCR and keeps one entry per CDR3 protein. The repertoire holds approximately 17,000 distinct CDR3 sequences, with less than 55% as singletons. The sequenced sample was PBMCs, obtained before or after stereotactic body radiation therapy (not recorded which). The receptors were gathered from a donor aged 50 or older with non-small cell lung cancer.

This clonotype has just a few counts. This rearrangement joins TRBV2 to TRBJ2-7; D unclear. CDR1 is SNHLY and CDR2 is FYNNEI in the germline V gene. The CDR3 contains 11 residues. V lost 2 bases and J lost 2, with 1 base in between. CDR3 amino acids: CASSETYEQYF. CDR3 in DNA: TGTGCCAGCAGTGAAACCTACGAGCAGTACTTC.

This clonotype appeared many times. The V gene is TRBV2, the J gene TRBJ1-5; D is unresolved. The CDR3 is 13 amino acids. V was cut by 4 bases and J by 9 bases, with 13 bases left in between. Germline V lookup: CDR1 SNHLY, CDR2 FYNNEI. DNA of the CDR3: TGTGCCAGCAGTGTCCTGGAAGAGGGGCCCCAGCATTTT. Protein: CASSVLEEGPQHF.

This clonotype was seen at least ten times. The rearrangement uses TRBV4-2 and TRBJ1-5, with 7 bases matching TRBD1. Germline assignment: CDR1 LGHNA and CDR2 YNFKEQ. Losses at the gene ends were 1 base for V and 3 bases for J; bases not matched to a gene: 9. The CDR3 consists of 17 residues. CDR3 sequence reads: CASSQVGNRGPNQPQHF. The CDR3 nucleotides read TGTGCCAGCAGCCAAGTGGGAAACAGGGGACCCAATCAGCCCCAGCATTTT.

The CDR3 nucleotides are TGTGCCAGCAGTGGACAGGGGTGGGAGCAGTACTTC. This gives the protein CASSGQGWEQYF. The chain couples TRBV6-4 to TRBJ2-7, with TRBD1 matching over 8 bases. The germline V gene has CDR1 MRHNA and CDR2 SNTAGT. Trimming took 4 bases from V and 7 from J; bases not matched to a gene: 3. The length of the CDR3 is 12 residues.

The sample holds many counts of this clonotype. The rearrangement uses TRBV2 and TRBJ2-4; possibly TRBD1 for D (5 bases). Looked up from germline, CDR1 is SNHLY and CDR2 is FYNNEI. The CDR3 has 20 amino acids. The V end lost 1 base, the J end lost 0 bases, and 22 bases lay between the germline ends. The CDR3 region is CASSEEGPLGRQLAKNIQYF. CDR3 DNA: TGTGCCAGCAGTGAAGAGGGGCCCTTGGGGCGCCAACTAGCCAAAAACATTCAGTACTTC.

The rearrangement uses TRBV27 and TRBJ2-3, with TRBD2 as a possible D gene (5 bases). Trimming cost V 6 bases and J 2 bases, with 15 bases left between them. Germline V gene lookup returns CDR1 MNHEY and CDR2 SMNVEV (reference sequence). The CDR3 totals 15 residues. CDR3 in DNA: TGTGCCAGCAGCCGTGACTATTCTTTCACAGATACGCAGTATTTT. As protein: CASSRDYSFTDTQYF.

The chain uses TRBV19 and TRBJ2-7; 7 nucleotides align to TRBD2. V dropped 4 bases and J dropped 2; count of bases not matched to a gene: 11. Germline CDR1 and CDR2: LNHDA and SQIVND (reference sequence). The CDR3 is made up of 16 amino acids. The CDR3 loop is CASSTTSSGAPYEQYF. CDR3 DNA sequence: TGTGCCAGTAGTACCACCTCTAGCGGCGCCCCCTACGAGCAGTACTTC.

This clonotype was counted many times. The CDR3 here is CASSLPGQGAEKLFF. The CDR3 region has the DNA TGTGCCAGCAGCCTTCCGGGACAGGGGGCTGAAAAACTGTTTTTT. This rearrangement joins TRBV7-8 to TRBJ1-4; 12 bases fit TRBD1. This CDR3 contains 15 residues. The trim removed 5 bases at V and 7 bases at J, leaving 5 bases unmatched. In germline, CDR1 is SGHVS, CDR2 FQNEAQ.

In this sample, this clonotype turned up many times. The V gene is TRBV12-3 or TRBV12-4, the J gene TRBJ1-2; D unclear. V was trimmed by 1 base and J by 8 bases, leaving 11 bases between them. This CDR3 has 13 residues. This CDR3 reads CASSLGLGRGYTF. In nucleotides, the CDR3 is TGTGCCAGCAGTTTAGGTTTAGGGCGAGGCTACACCTTC.

This clonotype was observed many times. This rearrangement joins TRBV6-1 to TRBJ2-5; 7 positions match TRBD1. This CDR3 is built from 15 residues. J gave up 4 bases and V 6 bases, and 11 bases lay outside the gene matches. Germline lookup yields CDR1 MNHNS and CDR2 SASEGT. Here the CDR3 reads CASRRHEGARETQYF. CDR3 bases: TGTGCCAGCAGACGCCATGAGGGGGCGCGAGAGACCCAGTACTTC.

About this clonotype itself: The junction differs from germline at one of its ends, possibly a read error. This chain connects TRBV6-2 or TRBV6-3 to TRBJ1-6, with TRBD1 as a possible D gene (5 bases). Germline V gene lookup returns CDR1 MNHEY and CDR2 SVGEGT. The CDR3 length is 15 residues. The CDR3 nucleotides are TGTGCCAGAAGTTTAAGGGGACCCTATAATTCACCCCTCCACTTT. This encodes CARSLRGPYNSPLHF.

The genes are TRBV5-1 and TRBJ2-1; 11 positions match TRBD2. V was clipped by 0 bases and J by 4 bases; unmatched bases: 9. The CDR3 runs to 18 residues. The V gene's germline CDR1 is SGHRS and CDR2 YFSETQ. The CDR3: CASSLVGTSGDLYNEQFF. The CDR3 DNA follows: TGCGCCAGCAGCTTGGTCGGGACTAGCGGCGACTTATACAATGAGCAGTTCTTC. Variable domain in full (rest from reference TRBV5-1 and TRBJ2-1): KAGVTQTPRYLIKTRGQQVTLSCSPISGHRSVSWYQQTPGQGLQFLFEYFSETQRNKGNFPGRFSGRQFSNSRSEMNVSTLELGDSALYLCASSLVGTSGDLYNEQFFGPGTRLTVL.

V is TRBV20-1 and J is TRBJ2-7; 7 positions agree with TRBD2. Germline V lookup: CDR1 DFQATT, CDR2 SNEGSKA (reference sequence). With 3 bases clipped from V and 4 bases from J, the junction kept 6 bases outside the gene matches. The CDR3 has 13 residues. The CDR3 spells CSASLAVSYEQYF. DNA of the CDR3: TGCAGTGCTAGCCTAGCGGTATCTTACGAGCAGTACTTC.

A note on this clonotype: A far larger clone differs by one base, so this is likely a read error. The chain has TRBV6-2 or TRBV6-3 and TRBJ2-4; D perhaps matches TRBD2 (7 bases). CDR3 size: 13 residues. Germline V lookup: CDR1 MNHEY, CDR2 SVGEGT. As DNA, the CDR3 is TGTGCCAGCAGTTTACAGGGAGGGAATGAGCAGCTCTTC. It is translated as CASSLQGGNEQLF.

Concerning this clonotype: This likely came from a read error, as a far larger clone is one base away. The chain joins TRBV6-2 or TRBV6-3 to TRBJ2-7; 8 nucleotides match TRBD1. The CDR3 is 15 residues long. Germline V CDR1 and CDR2: MNHEY, SVGEGT. The CDR3 sequence is CSSRGVPGGPLEQYF. The CDR3 DNA is TGTTCCAGCCGGGGTGTTCCAGGGGGCCCTCTCGAGCAGTACTTC.

The chain couples TRBV28 to TRBJ2-2; the match to TRBD2 covers 15 bases. With 4 bases clipped from V and 4 bases from J, the junction kept 7 bases outside the gene matches. Germline V lookup: CDR1 MDHEN, CDR2 SYDVKM. The length of the CDR3 is 18 residues. CDR3 nucleotides: TGTGCCAGCAGTTCCCCGGGACTAGCGGGAGGAGGCACCGGGGAGCTGTTTTTT. Translated: CASSSPGLAGGGTGELFF. Combining the CDR3 with reference TRBV28 and TRBJ2-2 gives the whole variable domain DVKVTQSSRYLVKRTGEKVFLECVQDMDHENMFWYRQDPGLGLRLIYFSYDVKMKEKGDIPEGYSVSREKKERFSLILESASTNQTSMYLCASSSPGLAGGGTGELFFGEGSRLTVL.

This clonotype was seen at least ten times. The V call is TRBV6-1, the J call TRBJ2-3; TRBD2 matches 7 bases. J was trimmed by 0 bases and V by 6 bases; bases with no gene match: 3. CDR3 length equals 14 residues. CDR1 and CDR2 from the germline V gene are MNHNS and SASEGT. The CDR3 region has the DNA TGTGCCAGCAGACTAGCGACTAGCACAGATACGCAGTATTTT. Its protein product is CASRLATSTDTQYF.

The chain combines TRBV19 with TRBJ1-5, with D perhaps matching TRBD1 (5 bases). The CDR3 has 13 residues. The germline CDR1 and CDR2 sequences are LNHDA and SQIVND (reference sequence). Trimming stripped 5 bases from V and 6 bases from J, with 11 bases between. The CDR3 sequence is CASSVQGGQPQHF. In DNA form, the CDR3 reads TGTGCCAGTAGTGTCCAGGGTGGTCAGCCCCAGCATTTT. Complete variable domain (other parts from reference TRBV19 and TRBJ1-5): DGGITQSPKYLFRKEGQNVTLSCEQNLNHDAMYWYRQDPGQGLRLIYYSQIVNDFQKGDIAEGYSVSREKKESFPLTVTSAQKNPTAFYLCASSVQGGQPQHFGDGTRLSIL.

This clonotype was recorded only once. The chain employs TRBV6-2 or TRBV6-3 and TRBJ2-7; the match to TRBD2 covers 13 bases. The CDR3 totals 22 residues. CDR1 and CDR2 from the germline V gene are MNHEY and SVGEGT. V gave up 2 bases and J gave up 5 bases; unmatched junction bases: 24. CDR3 region: CASSYRQIVAGTSGDDRDEQYF. CDR3 nucleotide sequence: TGTGCCAGCAGTTACAGACAAATCGTCGCCGGGACTAGCGGGGACGACCGGGACGAGCAGTACTTC.

This chain uses TRBV20-1 with TRBJ2-1; the match to TRBD2 covers 16 bases. V was pared by 2 bases and J by 8 bases, with 9 bases of the junction left unmatched. The CDR3 consists of 17 residues. In germline, CDR1 is DFQATT, CDR2 SNEGSKA (reference sequence). Here the CDR3 reads CSARLYTGTSGRDEQFF. The CDR3, as DNA: TGCAGTGCTAGACTATATACCGGGACTAGCGGGAGGGATGAGCAGTTCTTC.